Each of the 11 T cell receptor beta chains below was sequenced from the same sample in a study of T cell responses to AZD1222 COVID-19 vaccine. The protocol was immunoSEQ multiplex PCR, while the TCRdb copy is restricted to in-frame clones and leaves out a portion. The table lists about 140,000 clones, approximately 93% of them singletons. This sample comprised peripheral blood, obtained on day 0 of MenACWY control vaccination. These receptors were obtained from an adult in good health.

The rearrangement uses TRBV2 and TRBJ1-1; no definite D call. V gave up 3 bases and J gave up 6 bases, with 14 bases separating them. This CDR3 comprises 14 residues. Germline-derived CDR1 and CDR2 are SNHLY and FYNNEI. DNA of the CDR3: TGTGCCAGCAGTGATCGGCAGTCAGACGCTGAAGCTTTCTTT. Its protein product is CASSDRQSDAEAFF. The full variable domain, its missing parts supplied by reference TRBV2 and TRBJ1-1, is EPEVTQTPSHQVTQMGQEVILRCVPISNHLYFYWYRQILGQKVEFLVSFYNNEISEKSEIFDDQFSVERPDGSNFTLKIRSTKLEDSAMYFCASSDRQSDAEAFFGQGTRLTVV.

In this sample, this clone turned up once. The V and J genes are TRBV5-4 and TRBJ2-5, with D possibly TRBD2 on 5 matching bases. V was cut by 3 bases and J by 2 bases, with 14 bases left in between. This CDR3 is 15 amino acids long. The germline gives CDR1 SGHNT, CDR2 YYREEE (reference sequence). The CDR3, as DNA: TGTGCCAGCAGCTCGTGGCTGAAGCGGCAAGAGACCCAGTACTTC. It is translated as CASSSWLKRQETQYF.

The V gene is TRBV4-1, the J gene TRBJ1-4; D is ambiguous. Trimming cost V 3 bases and J 0 bases, with 11 bases left between them. The CDR3 is 16 residues long. Germline CDR1 is MGHRA and CDR2 is YSYEKL. CDR3 sequence (DNA): TGCGCCAGCAGCCAGGCTACAGTTGCAACTAATGAAAAACTGTTTTTT. Translation: CASSQATVATNEKLFF.

The CDR3 loop reads CASSRTDYGYTF. The CDR3 nucleotides read TGTGCCAGCAGCAGGACGGACTATGGCTACACCTTC. The chain combines TRBV7-2 with TRBJ1-2; no clear D. The CDR3 contains 12 residues. The germline V gene encodes CDR1 SGHTA and CDR2 FQGNSA. Deletions cut 5 bases from V and 3 bases from J, with 7 bases between.

This sequence joins TRBV3-1 (or the pseudogene TRBV3-2) and TRBJ2-5, with TRBD1 identical over 11 bases. The germline CDR1 and CDR2 sequences are LGHDT and YNNKEL (reference sequence). CDR3 length: 15 amino acids. With V trimmed by 2 bases and J by 5 bases, 4 bases remained unmatched. CDR3 residues: CASSQPGQGGETQYF. CDR3 nucleotides: TGTGCCAGCAGCCAACCGGGACAGGGGGGTGAGACCCAGTACTTC.

This clone was recorded only once. The chain links TRBV12-3 or TRBV12-4 to TRBJ2-2; D might be TRBD1 (5 bases). This CDR3 has 12 amino acids. V lost 4 bases, J lost 5 bases, and 5 bases lay in between. The CDR3 loop is CASSSGTGELFF. The CDR3 region has the DNA TGTGCCAGCAGTTCAGGGACCGGGGAGCTGTTTTTT.

J is TRBJ1-4 and V is TRBV7-9; D is uncertain. This CDR3 has 13 residues. Germline CDR1 and CDR2: SEHNR and FQNEAQ (reference sequence). V dropped 7 bases and J dropped 5 bases, with 11 bases sitting between them. The CDR3 DNA is TGTGCCAGCATCAGAGGTGGAAATGAAAAACTGTTTTTT. This sequence encodes CASIRGGNEKLFF.

The V and J genes are TRBV9 and TRBJ1-4; unclear D gene. The V end was cut by 0 bases, the J end by 8 bases, with 8 bases between. This CDR3 is built from 13 residues. Germline CDR1 reads SGDLS; CDR2 reads YYNGEE. The CDR3 nucleotides read TGTGCCAGCAGCGTAGCCGCCGGGGAAAAACTGTTTTTT. Translated, it gives CASSVAAGEKLFF.

This clone was counted a single time. V gene TRBV6-2 or TRBV6-3 combines with J gene TRBJ1-5; unclear D gene. V gave up 6 bases and J gave up 2 bases, with 5 bases separating them. Germline lookup yields CDR1 MNHEY and CDR2 SVGEGT. The CDR3 has 12 amino acids. In DNA form, the CDR3 reads TGTGCCAGCAGCGAAGGCAATCAGCCCCAGCATTTT. Residues: CASSEGNQPQHF.

The rearrangement joins TRBV5-6 to TRBJ2-1, with D possibly matching TRBD2 (5 bases). The CDR3 consists of 12 residues. Germline V gene sequence: CDR1 SGHDT, CDR2 YYEEEE. V was trimmed by 0 bases and J by 13 bases, leaving 11 bases between them. This CDR3 is CASSLAGRAQFF. The CDR3, as DNA: TGTGCCAGCAGCTTGGCCGGGCGGGCCCAGTTCTTC.

The V call is TRBV6-5, the J call TRBJ1-1; D remains unclear. CDR1 is MNHEY, CDR2 SVGAGI, per germline. The CDR3 extends over 14 amino acids. Trimming stripped 0 bases from V and 5 bases from J, with 10 bases between. The CDR3: CASSYSVRDTEAFF. In DNA, the CDR3 is TGTGCCAGCAGTTACTCTGTCCGGGATACTGAAGCTTTCTTT.